This TCR beta chain derives from a study of blood T cell repertoires in COVID-19. Study context: Spain, Italy and the United States supplied samples that represented acute and convalescent COVID-19.

Participant-reported clinical history was the basis for cohort assignment. In the original analysis: Amplification of reference gene primers was used by the study to estimate nucleated cell counts. Libraries were prepared by immunoSEQ multiplex PCR; TCRdb keeps only in-frame clonotypes and omits some of them. V and J calls and clone size come straight from that table; D and trimming were deduced from the DNA. Found here are hundreds of thousands of clones, over 75% of them singletons; the top ten hold about 4.6%. Sequencing input: PBMCs or T cells enriched from blood (not recorded which). The sequence was obtained from a man aged 30 to 45 who had recovered from COVID-19.

The CDR3 DNA is TGTGCCAGCAGCTTTCCAAAGACAGGGGCCGCGGCTGAAGCTTTCTTT. This translates into CASSFPKTGAAAEAFF. The chain is built from TRBV7-6 and TRBJ1-1; 8 nucleotides match TRBD1. V lost 3 bases, J lost 6 bases, and 12 bases stayed unmatched. The CDR3 consists of 16 residues. Germline CDR1 reads SGHVS; CDR2 reads FNYEAQ.